This entry concerns a single TCR beta chain. Its target is not known. This entry belongs to a study of blood T cells in healthy people across ages. Study-wide points: A roughly linear fall in TCR beta diversity per million T cells was seen with increasing age. With naive T cell percentage, TCR beta diversity showed a strong correlation. The unknown donor CMV status may have confounded expanded clonotype changes.

Primed by a sample-barcoded 5' primer and a J-beta primer mix, a second PCR proceeded for roughly 6 to 12 cycles. Tags on each cDNA molecule came from a template-switch adaptor with 12 random nucleotides. TCRdb reprocessed the 5' RACE reads with MiXCR, giving one entry per CDR3 protein. The sample has 980,000 or so distinct CDR3 sequences; about 44% are singletons. Trimming removed 3 bases from V and 7 bases from J; junction bases left unmatched: 4. Germline CDR1 reads DFQATT; CDR2 reads SNEGSKA (reference sequence). The CDR3 is 14 amino acids. Sequences were obtained from blood. The source of this sequence is a man aged 25-40 years in good health. The V gene is TRBV20-1, the J gene TRBJ1-6; 9 nucleotides line up with TRBD1. CDR3 sequence (DNA): TGCAGTGCTAGTCCCGGGACAGGGAATTCACCCCTCCACTTT. Translated: CSASPGTGNSPLHF.